This TCR beta chain was obtained from a study of esophageal squamous cell carcinoma under preoperative chemotherapy. Looking at the study overall: Both tumor-infiltrating lymphocytes and peripheral blood T cells were profiled. Study results and caveats: After chemotherapy, TCR diversity rose significantly in peripheral T cells but not in tumor-infiltrating lymphocytes. Post-treatment tumor-infiltrating lymphocytes appeared partly derived from peripheral T cells migrating into the tumor.

TCRdb reprocessed the PCR reads via MiXCR and lists one record per CDR3 protein. The data hold 15,000 or so distinct CDR3 sequences, with more than 45% observed a single time. Only one count was recorded for this clonotype. Its antigen remains unidentified. Germline loops: CDR1 SGHTA, CDR2 FQGNSA. V shed 2 bases, J shed 4 bases, and the junction held 12 bases outside the gene matches. The CDR3 has 17 amino acids. Time point here: before preoperative PTX-NDP chemotherapy. The V gene is TRBV7-2, the J gene TRBJ2-3; 7 bases match TRBD2. This specimen was acquired from a patient given preoperative chemotherapy. The receptor's source is a human donor with esophageal squamous cell carcinoma. The donor label of this sample is uncertain. The CDR3 DNA reads TGTGCCAGCAGCTTATGGGCTAGCGGAGCGGGCCCAGATACGCAGTATTTT. It codes for CASSLWASGAGPDTQYF.